The next 11 T cell receptor beta chains were all read from a single sample in a study of tumor and adjacent non-tumor tissue in lung cancer. This sample's RNA came from whole unsorted tissue. Three rounds of nested PCR, following a modified ARM-PCR protocol, produced the TCRbeta library. MiXCR, run by TCRdb on the multiplex PCR reads, gives a single entry per CDR3 protein. This table holds roughly 140,000 distinct CDR3 sequences, approximately 72% found once. Input material: lung tumor tissue. Every receptor here comes from a man aged 60-69 years with small cell lung cancer.

This clonotype was recorded once. Germline and junction disagree at one end, which may indicate a read error. The chain links TRBV12-5 to TRBJ1-1; tentatively, D is TRBD1 (6 bases). Per germline, CDR1 LGHNT and CDR2 FRNRAP. CDR3 size: 13 residues. CDR3 DNA: TGTGCTAGTGATTTGGCCACGCAGGGGGAAGCTTTCTTT. It specifies CASDLATQGEAFF.

Points on this clonotype: It may be a read error: a sequence one base away is much more abundant. The chain uses TRBV20-1 and TRBJ1-5; maybe TRBD1 (5 bases). The CDR3 totals 14 residues. Germline V lookup: CDR1 DFQATT, CDR2 SNEGSKA (reference sequence). Trimming removed 0 bases at V and 2 bases at J, with 8 bases between. This chain's CDR3 is CSARENRRNQPQHF. The CDR3 DNA reads TGCAGTGCTAGAGAAAACAGGCGCAATCAGCCCCAGCATTTT.

Notes on this clonotype: This may stem from a read error, because a much larger clone lies one nucleotide away. The chain uses TRBV6-5 and TRBJ1-2; TRBD1 matches at 8 bases. CDR1 is MNHEY, CDR2 SVGAGI, per germline. The CDR3 has 14 amino acids. CDR3 bases: TGTGCCGGCAGTTATCGCCGGGACAGGTCCAGCTACACCTTC. Its protein product is CAGSYRRDRSSYTF.

This clonotype was picked up many times. J is TRBJ1-6 and V is TRBV12-3 or TRBV12-4; TRBD1 is a possible D gene (6 bases). Trimming shortened V by 5 bases and J by 11 bases, and 19 bases separated the two germline ends. CDR3 length: 15 residues. CDR3 residues: CASSLQGQGAAPLHF. In DNA, the CDR3 is TGTGCCAGCAGTCTCCAGGGGCAGGGCGCCGCACCCCTCCACTTT.

As for this clonotype: The conserved phenylalanine or tryptophan normally closing the CDR3 is absent here, so this likely arose from a read error. The chain joins TRBV11-2 to TRBJ2-6; D perhaps matches TRBD1 (6 bases). The CDR3 consists of 17 residues. Per the germline V gene, CDR1 is SGHAT and CDR2 is FQNNGV. In DNA, the CDR3 is TGTGCCAACAGCTTAGACTGGGACATACCTGGGGCCAACGTCCTGACTATC. Residues: CANSLDWDIPGANVLTI.

For this clonotype: A read error may produce the germline difference seen at one junction end. The chain uses TRBV6-1 and TRBJ2-3; D gene ambiguous. The CDR3 spans 12 residues. Germline V gives CDR1 MNHNS, CDR2 SASEGT. The CDR3 protein is CASGPRRDMQYF. Written as DNA, the CDR3 is TGTGCCAGCGGTCCTAGGCGAGATATGCAGTATTTT.

Details on this clonotype: One base away lies a much larger clone, so this may be a sequencing read error. V gene TRBV12-3 or TRBV12-4 combines with J gene TRBJ2-1, with 15 positions matching TRBD2. This CDR3 region has 16 residues. The CDR3 loop reads CVSSLGLAGGYNEQFF. The CDR3 nucleotides are TGTGTCAGCAGTCTAGGACTAGCGGGAGGGTACAATGAGCAGTTCTTC.

This chain connects TRBV5-1 to TRBJ1-5; 9 bases align to TRBD1. Germline lookup yields CDR1 SGHRS and CDR2 YFSETQ. Trimming cost V 3 bases and J 5 bases; bases outside gene matches: 0. This CDR3 region has 13 residues. The CDR3 loop reads CASSWDRDQPQHF. For the CDR3, the DNA is TGCGCCAGCAGCTGGGACAGGGATCAGCCCCAGCATTTT.

In regard to this clonotype: Relative to the germline gene, one junction end is altered; a read error may explain this. The V call is TRBV11-2, the J call TRBJ2-1; the D is unclear. The CDR3 consists of 15 residues. Germline V lookup: CDR1 SGHAT, CDR2 FQNNGV. This CDR3 reads CANSSFSSPHNEQFF. CDR3 bases: TGTGCCAACAGCTCCTTTAGTTCCCCCCACAATGAGCAGTTCTTC.

As to this clonotype: The CDR3 ends on some other residue instead of the conserved phenylalanine or tryptophan, so this is likely a read error. The chain recombines TRBV28 with TRBJ1-4, with D hard to call. The germline V gene has CDR1 MDHEN and CDR2 SYDVKM. The CDR3 length is 13 residues. V shed 7 bases and J shed 3 bases, with 9 bases lying between them. The CDR3 DNA reads as TGTGCCAGCATCGGCGAATCTAATGAAAAACTGTTTATT. Protein product: CASIGESNEKLFI.

The chain joins TRBV6-5 to TRBJ1-2; D ambiguous. CDR1 is MNHEY, CDR2 SVGAGI, per germline. Deletions cut 2 bases from V and 7 bases from J, with 8 bases between. The CDR3 runs 12 residues. DNA for the CDR3: TGTGCCAGCAGTTACCTGGGCGGTGGCTACACCTTC. It specifies CASSYLGGGYTF.